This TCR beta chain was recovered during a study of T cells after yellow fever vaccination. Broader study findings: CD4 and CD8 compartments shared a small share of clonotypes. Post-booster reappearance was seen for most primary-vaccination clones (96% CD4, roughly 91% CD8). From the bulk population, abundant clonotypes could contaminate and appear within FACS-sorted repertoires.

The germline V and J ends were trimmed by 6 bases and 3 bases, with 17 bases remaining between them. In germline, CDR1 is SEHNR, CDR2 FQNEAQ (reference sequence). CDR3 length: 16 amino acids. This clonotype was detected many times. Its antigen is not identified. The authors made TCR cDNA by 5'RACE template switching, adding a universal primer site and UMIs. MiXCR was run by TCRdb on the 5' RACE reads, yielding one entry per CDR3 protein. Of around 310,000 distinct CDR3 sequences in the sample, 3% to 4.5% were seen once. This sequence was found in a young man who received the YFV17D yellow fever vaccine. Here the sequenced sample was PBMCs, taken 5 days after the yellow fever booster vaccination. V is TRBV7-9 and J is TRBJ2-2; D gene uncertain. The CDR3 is CASRKNRDGDTGELFF. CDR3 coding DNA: TGTGCCAGCAGGAAAAACCGAGACGGCGACACCGGGGAGCTGTTTTTT.